The sample holds many counts of the clone carrying this TCR beta chain. As yet, its antigen is unknown. These data originate in a study of T-cell memory formation after mild COVID-19. Study-wide points: Clones which contracted sat mainly in CM and EM if CD4+, and in EMRA if CD8+. The study detected some responding clones in pre-infection memory, suggesting cross-reactive memory joined. Contracting clones, day 15 to 85, had balanced CD4/CD8, and later expanders favored CD4+.

TCRdb analysed the 5' RACE reads with MiXCR anew, one entry per CDR3 protein. This sample has approximately 190,000 distinct CDR3 sequences, with about 16% found just once. This clonotype originated in an adult woman who had mild COVID-19 (a few samples of this study predate the infection). Cell type and time point are not known. The sequenced sample was PBMCs or a T cell subset sorted from them (not recorded which).

The CDR3 loop reads CASSHSGGPSNEQFF. Here the CDR3 DNA reads TGCGCCAGCAGCCATTCAGGAGGGCCCAGCAATGAGCAGTTCTTC. The chain carries TRBV4-3 and TRBJ2-1; tentatively, D is TRBD2 (6 bases). Trimming took off 3 bases at V and 6 bases at J, with 15 bases between the two ends. Per the germline V gene, CDR1 is LGHNA and CDR2 is YSLEER. This CDR3 spans 15 amino acids.